Sequencing of this T cell receptor (beta chain) was carried out in a study of tumor-infiltrating lymphocytes in oesophageal squamous cell carcinoma. Looked up from germline, CDR1 is SEHNR and CDR2 is FQNEAQ (reference sequence). The CDR3 is 15 amino acids. The V end was cut by 0 bases, the J end by 7 bases, with 15 bases between. MiXCR was run by TCRdb on the PCR reads, yielding one entry per CDR3 protein. The data hold 20,000 to 25,000 distinct CDR3 sequences, with 30% to 35% observed a single time. The sequence derives from a female donor with esophageal squamous cell carcinoma. Sequences were obtained from esophageal tumor tissue. The chain uses TRBV7-9 and TRBJ2-5, with D maybe TRBD2 (6 bases). This chain's CDR3 is CASSLAGGLRGTQYF. The CDR3 DNA follows: TGTGCCAGCAGCTTAGCGGGCGGGCTGCGGGGGACCCAGTACTTC. Full variable domain (remainder filled in from reference TRBV7-9 and TRBJ2-5): DTGVSQNPRHKITKRGQNVTFRCDPISEHNRLYWYRQTLGQGPEFLTYFQNEAQLEKSRLLSDRFSAERPKGSFSTLEIQRTEQGDSAMYLCASSLAGGLRGTQYFGPGTRLLVL.